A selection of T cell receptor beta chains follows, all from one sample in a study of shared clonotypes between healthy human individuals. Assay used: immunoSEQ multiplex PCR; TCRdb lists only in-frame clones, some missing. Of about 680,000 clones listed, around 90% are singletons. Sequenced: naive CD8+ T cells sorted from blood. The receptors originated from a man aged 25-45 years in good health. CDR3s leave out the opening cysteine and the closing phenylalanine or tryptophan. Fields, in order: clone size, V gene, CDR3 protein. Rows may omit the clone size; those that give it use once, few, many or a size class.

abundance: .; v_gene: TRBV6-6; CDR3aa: ASSFRDRGLSRGYT
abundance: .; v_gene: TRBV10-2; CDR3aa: ASWRAGVDEQY
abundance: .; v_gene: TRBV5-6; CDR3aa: ASSLWSYEQY
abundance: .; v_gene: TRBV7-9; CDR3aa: ASSWRPSGSIDEQF
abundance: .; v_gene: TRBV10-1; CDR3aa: ASSDNRDTQY
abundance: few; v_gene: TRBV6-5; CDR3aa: ASRRQSGEQY
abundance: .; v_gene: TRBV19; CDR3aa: ASSIVGGGNQPQH
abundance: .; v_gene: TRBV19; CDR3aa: ASSPSLGYNEQF
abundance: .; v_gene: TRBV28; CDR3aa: ASSRTASQNQPQH
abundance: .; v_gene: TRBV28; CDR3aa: ASSFVRRGSRQPQH
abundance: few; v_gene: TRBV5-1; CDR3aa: ASSLDSATGASGANVLT
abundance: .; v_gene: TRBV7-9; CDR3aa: ASGSRGSQETQY
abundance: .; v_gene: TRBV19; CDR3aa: ASIQTRGRGNQPQH
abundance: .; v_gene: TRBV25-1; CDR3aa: ASSEAGTPPYNEQF
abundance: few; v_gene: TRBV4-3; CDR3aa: ASSQALAGFGQPQH
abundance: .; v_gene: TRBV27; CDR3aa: ASTYSATQY
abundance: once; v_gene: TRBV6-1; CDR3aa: ASSDPSFFGGTEAF
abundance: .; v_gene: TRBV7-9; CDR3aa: ASSLPGTPTNVKGEKLF
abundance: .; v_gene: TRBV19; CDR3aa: ATRTGLGNQPQH
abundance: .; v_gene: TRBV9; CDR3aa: ASSAGTAQNTIY
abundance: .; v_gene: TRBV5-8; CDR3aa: ASSLGVGTEAF
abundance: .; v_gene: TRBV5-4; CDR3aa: ASSLVVLAGESGELF
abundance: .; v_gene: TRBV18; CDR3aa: ASSPPRVGRTNEKLF
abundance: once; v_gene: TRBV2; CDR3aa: AIRSRGRSTDTQY
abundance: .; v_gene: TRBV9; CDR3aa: ASSVGRNPYEQY
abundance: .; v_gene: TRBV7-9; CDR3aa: ASSLDGQRQH
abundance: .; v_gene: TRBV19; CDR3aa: ASSNPTALYNEQF
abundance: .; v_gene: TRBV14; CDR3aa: ASSPGRNYGYT
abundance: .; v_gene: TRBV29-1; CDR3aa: SGELGVNTGELF